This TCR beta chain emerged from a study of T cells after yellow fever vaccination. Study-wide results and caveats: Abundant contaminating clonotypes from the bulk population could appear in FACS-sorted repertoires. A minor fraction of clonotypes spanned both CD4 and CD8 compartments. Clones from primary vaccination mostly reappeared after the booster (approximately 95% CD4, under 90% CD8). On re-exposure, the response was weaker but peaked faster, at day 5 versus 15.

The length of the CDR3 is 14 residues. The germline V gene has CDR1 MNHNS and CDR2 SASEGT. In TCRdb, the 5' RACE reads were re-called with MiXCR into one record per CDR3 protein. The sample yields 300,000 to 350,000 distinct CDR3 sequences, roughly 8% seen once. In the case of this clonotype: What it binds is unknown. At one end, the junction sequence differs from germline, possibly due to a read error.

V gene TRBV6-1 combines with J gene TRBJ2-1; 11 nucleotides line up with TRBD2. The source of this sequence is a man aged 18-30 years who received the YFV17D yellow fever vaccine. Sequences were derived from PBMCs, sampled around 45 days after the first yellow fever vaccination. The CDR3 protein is CAILSGGAYNGQFF. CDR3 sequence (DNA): TGTGCCATCCTTAGCGGGGGGGCCTACAATGGGCAGTTCTTC.